This entry describes one T cell receptor (beta chain). The CDR3 runs 13 residues. V dropped 8 bases and J dropped 3 bases, with 13 bases sitting between them. Germline V gene data show CDR1 as SEHNR and CDR2 as FQNEAQ (reference sequence). Repertoires were generated with immunoSEQ multiplex PCR, while TCRdb's copy carries only in-frame clones and drops some. The sample lists 90,000 to 100,000 clones, about four fifths occurring once. This sample is part of a study of control samples from healthy donors and cancer patients. The V gene is TRBV7-9, the J gene TRBJ1-2; D is unresolved. Sequencing input: blood. This receptor was identified in a woman aged 25 to 39 in good health. For the CDR3, the DNA is TGTGCCAGCTCCCCGGACGTAGACTATGGCTACACCTTC. This sequence encodes CASSPDVDYGYTF.